This T cell receptor (beta chain) appears in the sequencing data of a study of cytomegalovirus exposure and HLA in healthy donors. The study, taken as a whole, reports: At a 0.05 false discovery rate, a later analysis found 16,951 TCR beta sequences to be associated with HLA alleles. A missense variant in DCLRE1C was later tied to TCR beta V- and J-gene trimming. TCR sequences were mostly rare, though some public TCRs occurred in many donors.

Notes on this clone: Its antigen is still unknown.

Vbeta (60) and Jbeta (13) primers were used in the PCR. This table comes from immunoSEQ multiplex PCR, and its TCRdb copy is limited to in-frame clones, with some not included. Of roughly 130,000 clones in the sample, about 80% were seen once. Per germline, CDR1 MNHNS and CDR2 SASEGT. The CDR3 is made up of 18 amino acids. After removal of 3 bases from V and 4 bases from J, the junction contained 15 bases not matched to a gene. This TCR was sampled from a girl under 10 years old in good health and CMV-seronegative. Sequencing used PBMCs. J is TRBJ2-5 and V is TRBV6-1; 9 bases are a match to TRBD1. CDR3 sequence (DNA): TGTGCCAGCAGTGATTCGGTGGGGACAGGGCACCCGGGAGAGACCCAGTACTTC. Its translation is CASSDSVGTGHPGETQYF.